These 27 T cell receptor beta chains share one sample of origin, sequenced in a study of blood T cells in healthy people across ages. Combining a sample-barcoded 5' primer with a J-beta primer mix, a second PCR ran for roughly 7 to 12 cycles. TCRdb reanalysed the 5' RACE reads using MiXCR and keeps one entry per CDR3 protein. The data contain about 1.8 million distinct CDR3 sequences, roughly 49% of them seen just once; the ten biggest clones take up roughly 2%. Material: blood. These receptors came from a woman aged 40 to 55 in good health.

The chain has TRBV5-1 and TRBJ2-3; D remains unclear. The V end was cut by 2 bases, the J end by 6 bases, with 10 bases between. The CDR3 contains 13 residues. CDR1 is SGHRS, CDR2 YFSETQ, per germline. The DNA for the CDR3 is TGCGCCAGCAGCTTTTGGCCGTCGGATACGCAGTATTTT. It specifies CASSFWPSDTQYF.

The chain recombines TRBV6-5 with TRBJ2-5; D uncertain. Germline-derived CDR1 and CDR2 are MNHEY and SVGAGI. The CDR3 totals 8 residues. V lost 10 bases, J lost 11 bases, and 8 bases lay in between. CDR3 sequence: CATAGQYF. Written as DNA, the CDR3 is TGTGCCACCGCCGGTCAGTACTTC.

The chain recombines TRBV11-3 with TRBJ2-3, with D possibly matching TRBD1 (6 bases). The CDR3 runs 15 residues. Deletions cut 1 base from V and 5 bases from J, with 13 bases between. The germline gives CDR1 SGHNT, CDR2 YENEEA. The CDR3 region has the DNA TGTGCCAGCAGCTTAGGGGGGACACCTCTAGATACGCAGTATTTT. Residues: CASSLGGTPLDTQYF.

The V and J genes are TRBV5-1 and TRBJ2-7, with D maybe TRBD2 (6 bases). The length of the CDR3 is 14 residues. Trimming left V 3 bases short and J 7 bases short, with 17 bases between. CDR1 is SGHRS, CDR2 YFSETQ, per germline. CDR3 in amino acids: CASSSLADYNEQYF. The CDR3 DNA reads as TGCGCCAGCAGCTCACTAGCAGATTACAATGAGCAGTACTTC.

The chain joins TRBV7-2 to TRBJ2-5; TRBD1 agrees at 7 bases. The J call could be wrong; TRBJ2-7 is a better fit for the DNA end. Germline V CDR1 and CDR2: SGHTA, FQGNSA. The CDR3 totals 15 residues. CDR3 region: CASSPPGTAIAEQYF. The CDR3, as DNA: TGTGCCAGCAGCCCCCCCGGGACAGCCATAGCCGAGCAGTACTTC.

In its sample, this clonotype was seen a few times. One junction end disagrees with the germline gene, perhaps due to a read error. The chain recombines TRBV25-1 with TRBJ2-1; TRBD2 matches 7 bases. This CDR3 contains 14 residues. Per the germline V gene, CDR1 is MGHDK and CDR2 is SYGVNS. As DNA, the CDR3 is TGCGCCAGCAGTGAATTGGGGAGGGCCAATGAGCAGTTCTTC. This encodes CASSELGRANEQFF.

This chain links TRBV6-6 with TRBJ2-7, with a weak D call TRBD1 (6 bases). V was clipped by 2 bases and J by 4 bases, with 12 bases between them. The CDR3 has 14 amino acids. Germline assignment: CDR1 MNHNY and CDR2 SVGAGI (reference sequence). The CDR3 region is CASSYAAGQYEQYF. CDR3 DNA: TGTGCCAGCAGTTACGCGGCAGGACAGTACGAGCAGTACTTC.

V gene TRBV5-1 combines with J gene TRBJ1-1, with TRBD1 matching 7 bases. The germline V gene encodes CDR1 SGHRS and CDR2 YFSETQ. The CDR3 length is 17 residues. V shed 4 bases, J shed 1 base, and the junction held 13 bases outside the gene matches. The CDR3 loop reads CASSPRQGGAQNTEAFF. CDR3 DNA: TGCGCCAGCAGCCCCCGACAGGGAGGGGCCCAGAACACTGAAGCTTTCTTT.

The table lists this clonotype with a count of one. The chain recombines TRBV5-1 with TRBJ2-1, with D possibly TRBD2 on 6 matching bases. The V end was cut by 0 bases, the J end by 10 bases, with 14 bases between. Germline assignment: CDR1 SGHRS and CDR2 YFSETQ. The CDR3 runs to 14 residues. The CDR3: CASSLVTSVTEQFF. Written as DNA, the CDR3 is TGCGCCAGCAGCTTGGTGACTAGTGTTACGGAGCAGTTCTTC. Looking up the rest from reference TRBV5-1 and TRBJ2-1 gives the full variable domain: KAGVTQTPRYLIKTRGQQVTLSCSPISGHRSVSWYQQTPGQGLQFLFEYFSETQRNKGNFPGRFSGRQFSNSRSEMNVSTLELGDSALYLCASSLVTSVTEQFFGPGTRLTVL.

This clonotype was observed a handful of times. The rearrangement links TRBV4-1 to TRBJ2-3; D ambiguous. The CDR3 extends over 17 amino acids. CDR1 and CDR2 from the germline V gene are MGHRA and YSYEKL. The V and J ends lost 0 bases and 2 bases respectively, with 15 bases between them. The CDR3 loop reads CASSQEFGFQDTDTQYF. CDR3 DNA sequence: TGCGCCAGCAGCCAAGAGTTTGGGTTCCAGGACACAGATACGCAGTATTTT.

This clonotype occurred a few times. The rearrangement links TRBV7-9 to TRBJ2-7; TRBD1 or TRBD2 may be the D gene (5 bases each). The germline V and J ends were trimmed by 1 base and 6 bases, with 13 bases remaining between them. This CDR3 has 14 residues. Germline V gene lookup returns CDR1 SEHNR and CDR2 FQNEAQ (reference sequence). The CDR3: CASSLGGGRAEQYF. CDR3 DNA sequence: TGTGCCAGCAGCTTAGGTGGAGGCAGGGCCGAGCAGTACTTC.

This clonotype has just a few counts. The chain's CDR3 is CSAFTQGGETQYF. The CDR3 coding sequence is TGCAGTGCTTTTACACAGGGTGGAGAGACCCAGTACTTC. The chain has TRBV20-1 and TRBJ2-5, with D tentatively TRBD1 (6 bases). V was shortened by 5 bases and J by 4 bases, with 14 bases between the two germline ends. This CDR3 contains 13 residues. In germline, CDR1 is DFQATT, CDR2 SNEGSKA (reference sequence).

This clonotype was seen ten or more times. The chain employs TRBV4-3 and TRBJ2-5, with a tentative D call TRBD1 (6 bases). Per germline, CDR1 LGHNA and CDR2 YSLEER. V was trimmed by 1 base and J by 5 bases, leaving 14 bases between them. The CDR3 covers 15 residues. This chain's CDR3 is CASSQASRGGETQYF. The CDR3 nucleotides are TGCGCCAGCAGCCAAGCGTCCAGGGGTGGGGAGACCCAGTACTTC.

The chain carries TRBV6-2 or TRBV6-3 and TRBJ2-1; TRBD1 agrees at 7 bases. In germline, CDR1 is MNHEY, CDR2 SVGEGT. CDR3 length: 15 amino acids. The junction had 9 bases not matched to a gene; V was cut back by 6 bases and J by 4 bases. DNA of the CDR3: TGTGCCAGCAGCAAGGACAGGTTGGGGTACAATGAGCAGTTCTTC. Its translation: CASSKDRLGYNEQFF.

The gene calls are TRBV5-1 and TRBJ2-3; D is ambiguous. The V gene lost 2 bases and the J gene lost 9 bases, with 13 bases spanning the gap. The CDR3 totals 13 residues. CDR1 and CDR2 from the germline V gene are SGHRS and YFSETQ. The CDR3 loop reads CASSFDLRSTQYF. CDR3 bases: TGCGCCAGCAGCTTCGACTTGAGGTCAACGCAGTATTTT. Full variable domain (rest looked up from reference TRBV5-1 and TRBJ2-3): KAGVTQTPRYLIKTRGQQVTLSCSPISGHRSVSWYQQTPGQGLQFLFEYFSETQRNKGNFPGRFSGRQFSNSRSEMNVSTLELGDSALYLCASSFDLRSTQYFGPGTRLTVL.

This chain joins TRBV5-6 and TRBJ1-4; D call uncertain. The CDR3 consists of 12 residues. The ends were cut back, 2 bases at V and 9 bases at J, with 8 bases in the middle. Germline V gene lookup returns CDR1 SGHDT and CDR2 YYEEEE. The CDR3 bases are TGTGCCAGCAGCTTTGAGGGAAAAAAACTGTTTTTT. Translating gives CASSFEGKKLFF.

The rearrangement uses TRBV20-1 and TRBJ2-1; possibly TRBD2 for D (6 bases). The CDR3 covers 16 residues. V was shortened by 2 bases and J by 12 bases, with 26 bases between the two germline ends. The V gene's germline CDR1 is DFQATT and CDR2 SNEGSKA (reference sequence). The CDR3 loop reads CSARIPTGDVLQGQFF. CDR3 DNA sequence: TGCAGTGCTAGAATACCTACGGGGGACGTGTTACAAGGGCAGTTCTTC.

The chain combines TRBV5-1 with TRBJ2-5, with TRBD1 matching over 8 bases. V lost 5 bases to trimming and J lost 6 bases; unmatched junction nucleotides: 9. CDR3 size: 14 residues. Germline CDR1 reads SGHRS; CDR2 reads YFSETQ. Written as DNA, the CDR3 is TGCGCCAGCAGTCCGACAGGGGATAGGCAGACCCAGTACTTC. Amino acid sequence: CASSPTGDRQTQYF.

Remarks on this clonotype: Compared with germline, one end of the junction differs, possibly owing to a read error. The V call is TRBV18, the J call TRBJ2-3; D is perhaps TRBD1 (5 bases). The CDR3 runs 14 residues. CDR1 is KGHSH and CDR2 is LQKENI in the germline V gene. For the CDR3, the DNA is TGTGCCGGCTCACCAAGGGGTCCCGTTGATACGCAGTATTTT. It codes for CAGSPRGPVDTQYF.

The chain links TRBV20-1 to TRBJ1-2; a possible D gene is TRBD1 (5 bases). The germline V and J ends were trimmed by 4 bases and 5 bases, with 17 bases remaining between them. Germline CDR1 reads DFQATT; CDR2 reads SNEGSKA (reference sequence). This CDR3 has 14 amino acids. This CDR3 reads CSATPSGTSYGYTF. The CDR3 nucleotides are TGCAGTGCTACACCCTCGGGGACTTCGTATGGCTACACCTTC.

The chain uses TRBV28 and TRBJ1-2, with D tentatively TRBD1 (6 bases). The germline V gene has CDR1 MDHEN and CDR2 SYDVKM. Trimming removed 3 bases from V and 5 bases from J, with 13 bases in between. The CDR3 sequence is 14 residues long. The CDR3 sequence is CASSFGTSQYGYTF. Written as DNA, the CDR3 is TGTGCCAGCAGTTTCGGGACAAGTCAATATGGCTACACCTTC.

The chain combines TRBV20-1 with TRBJ2-3; 13 bases align to TRBD2. Germline V gives CDR1 DFQATT, CDR2 SNEGSKA (reference sequence). This CDR3 region has 17 residues. With V trimmed by 4 bases and J by 1 base, 8 bases remained unmatched. CDR3 DNA sequence: TGCAGTGCTACACTAGCGGGGGGGCTCGCTGGCACAGATACGCAGTATTTT. Protein: CSATLAGGLAGTDTQYF.

The V and J genes are TRBV4-3 and TRBJ2-3, with 9 bases aligning to TRBD2. The J segment lost 5 bases and the V segment lost 4 bases, leaving 7 bases of the junction unmatched. This CDR3 has 15 residues. Per the germline V gene, CDR1 is LGHNA and CDR2 is YSLEER. The CDR3 region is CASSPAGGLGDTQYF. In DNA form, the CDR3 reads TGCGCCAGCAGCCCGGCGGGGGGGCTGGGAGATACGCAGTATTTT.

The chain combines TRBV20-1 with TRBJ2-1; D uncertain. The CDR3 loop spans 10 amino acids. Germline V lookup: CDR1 DFQATT, CDR2 SNEGSKA (reference sequence). V gave up 6 bases and J gave up 7 bases, with 7 bases separating them. The CDR3 sequence: CSAYWNEQFF. CDR3 DNA: TGCAGTGCCTACTGGAATGAGCAGTTCTTC.

The chain is built from TRBV29-1 and TRBJ1-5, with D unresolved. Trimming pared 6 bases from V and 7 bases from J, leaving 16 bases between. This CDR3 comprises 13 residues. Germline lookup yields CDR1 SQVTM and CDR2 ANQGSEA. The CDR3 DNA reads as TGCAGCGTCATCCGGGCCTCCGGGCAGCCCCAGCATTTT. Protein: CSVIRASGQPQHF.

This chain uses TRBV3-1 with TRBJ2-3, with 9 bases lining up with TRBD1. The V gene end was trimmed by 4 bases and the J gene end by 2 bases; junction bases not matched to a gene: 4. The V gene's germline CDR1 is LGHDT and CDR2 YNNKEL (reference sequence). This CDR3 is built from 15 residues. CDR3 residues: CASSPRTGDTDTQYF. The CDR3, as DNA: TGTGCCAGCAGCCCCCGGACAGGGGACACAGATACGCAGTATTTT.

V is TRBV10-3 and J is TRBJ2-1; 8 nucleotides align to TRBD2. CDR1 and CDR2 (germline): ENHRY, SYGVKD. The ends lost 10 bases at V and 10 bases at J; junction bases unmatched: 15. This CDR3 region has 14 residues. The CDR3 spells CATGRGGLVKEQFF. CDR3 nucleotide sequence: TGTGCCACCGGACGGGGGGGCCTGGTCAAGGAGCAGTTCTTC.